The clone carrying this T cell receptor beta chain was observed at least ten times. The read ends 3 residues shy of where the CDR3 ends; the end is completed using the germline J gene. The record originates from a study of T cell clonality in common variable immunodeficiency. CDR1 and CDR2 from the germline V gene are KGHSH and LQKENI. The V gene lost 1 base and the J gene lost 1 base, with 19 bases spanning the gap. This CDR3 is 18 amino acids long. This table comes from immunoSEQ multiplex PCR, and its TCRdb copy is limited to in-frame clones, with some not included. The repertoire consists of some 45,000 clones, none detected only once.

The sequencing input was peripheral blood mononuclear cells. This TCR was recovered from a person between 18 and 75 years old in good health. The chain carries TRBV18 and TRBJ1-2; D possibly corresponds to TRBD1 (6 bases). CDR3: CASSPLLLETGLNYGYTF. The part of the CDR3 DNA that was read is TGTGCCAGCTCACCACTACTACTGGAGACAGGACTTAACTATGGC.